One and the same sample provided the 25 T cell receptor beta chains below, sequenced in a study of regulatory T cells in long-lasting Graves disease (dated by TCRdb to about 2021). Libraries were prepared through multiplex PCR. For sequencing, an Illumina HiSeq 4000 was employed. iRepertoire HTBI primers and Arm-PCR amplification of CDR3 regions were used to construct TCR beta libraries. The public sequencing data were trimmed at Q25 with fastp and processed into clonotypes with MiXCR by TCRdb, which kept only in-frame beta chains. Identical CDR3 protein sequences are pooled into one entry, listed with their most common genes and DNA. This sample has approximately 490,000 distinct CDR3 sequences in its table, and 15% to 20% of those were observed once. The ten largest account for 12% of the sample. The time point label, as the study defines it: newly diagnosed GD, antithyroid drugs for less than 3 months. For both TCR sequencing and RNA sequencing, RNA was extracted from PBMCs in TRIzol.

These data also featured in a second study, about T cells in Graves' hyperthyroidism and ophthalmopathy.

Sequencing was performed on peripheral blood mononuclear cells (PBMCs), taken at new diagnosis, from a patient treated with antithyroid drugs. The receptors were sampled from a man aged 35 to 55 with Graves disease. Donor details come from another sample of the same person, matched by shared clones.

This clonotype was seen a few times. J is TRBJ1-3 and V is TRBV29-1, with D perhaps matching TRBD1 (5 bases). From germline, CDR1 is SQVTM and CDR2 ANQGSEA. The V and J ends lost 7 bases and 4 bases respectively, with 8 bases between them. The CDR3 contains 11 residues. CDR3 bases: TGCAGCGCCCGACAGGGAAACACCATATATTTT. It is translated as CSARQGNTIYF.

This clonotype came up many times. This rearrangement joins TRBV24-1 to TRBJ2-3; D is possibly TRBD2 (6 bases). This CDR3 contains 15 residues. Germline V gene data show CDR1 as KGHDR and CDR2 as SFDVKD. The V end lost 4 bases, the J end lost 2 bases, and 12 bases lay between the germline ends. CDR3 sequence reads: CATSDQGGATDTQYF. The CDR3 DNA reads as TGTGCCACCAGTGACCAGGGCGGGGCCACAGATACGCAGTATTTT.

With regard to this clonotype: This sequence may be a read error, since a much larger clone differs from it by one base. The chain is built from TRBV5-1 and TRBJ2-3; TRBD2 matches 7 bases. The CDR3 has 16 residues. Germline values: CDR1 SGHRS, CDR2 YFSETQ. Trimming cost V 1 base and J 4 bases; bases outside gene matches: 9. This CDR3 is CASSLSVTGGPDTQYF. CDR3 sequence (DNA): TGCGCCAGCAGCTTGTCGGTGACGGGAGGACCAGATACGCAGTATTTT.

DNA for the CDR3: TGCGCCAGCAGCGTGGACTATAGCAATCAGCCCCAGCATTTT. Translation gives CASSVDYSNQPQHF. V usage is TRBV4-3 and J usage is TRBJ1-5; D unclear. Germline values: CDR1 LGHNA, CDR2 YSLEER. V was cut by 5 bases and J by 0 bases, with 8 bases left in between. The CDR3 is 14 residues long.

The chain uses TRBV5-1 and TRBJ2-3, with D possibly TRBD1 on 8 matching bases. Germline CDR1 and CDR2: SGHRS and YFSETQ. The CDR3 has 14 residues. Trimming removed 4 bases at V and 14 bases at J, with 23 bases between. The CDR3 nucleotides read TGCGCCAGCAGCGCGGGACAGAGCACAGGGGGGGGGTATTTT. Protein: CASSAGQSTGGGYF.

Many counts were recorded for this clonotype. This chain uses TRBV5-8 with TRBJ2-3; D gene ambiguous. Germline V gene sequence: CDR1 SGHTS, CDR2 YDEGEE. The V end lost 5 bases, the J end lost 0 bases, and 10 bases lay between the germline ends. The CDR3 length is 14 residues. CDR3 sequence reads: CASRSLGSTDTQYF. In DNA form, the CDR3 reads TGTGCCAGCAGGTCACTGGGCAGCACAGATACGCAGTATTTT.

As regards this clonotype: Since a much larger clone is just one base distant, this may be a read error. The chain couples TRBV12-5 to TRBJ2-1; 7 bases line up with TRBD2. The DNA end favors TRBJ2-7, so the J call may be wrong. Germline-derived CDR1 and CDR2 are LGHNT and FRNRAP. The CDR3 has 16 amino acids. The CDR3 sequence: CASGSGRWGGGDEQYF. The DNA of the CDR3 is TGTGCTAGTGGTTCGGGGCGGTGGGGGGGAGGAGACGAGCAGTACTTC.

This clonotype has at least ten counts. V usage is TRBV28 and J usage is TRBJ2-7, with 13 bases aligning to TRBD2. The V gene end was trimmed by 6 bases and the J gene end by 5 bases; junction bases not matched to a gene: 13. This CDR3 has 17 amino acids. Per germline, CDR1 MDHEN and CDR2 SYDVKM. The CDR3 is CASRPGLAGPGLDEQYF. The CDR3 bases are TGTGCCAGCAGGCCGGGACTAGCGGGACCTGGTCTCGACGAGCAGTACTTC.

In this sample, this clonotype turned up a few times. The CDR3 loop reads CASSDPSSYEQYF. The CDR3 bases are TGCGCCAGCAGTGACCCAAGCTCCTACGAGCAGTACTTC. This rearrangement joins TRBV10-1 to TRBJ2-7; D gene uncertain. The CDR3 sequence is 13 residues long. Trimming pared 3 bases from V and 0 bases from J, leaving 6 bases between. CDR1 WNHNN and CDR2 SYGVQD come from the germline V gene (reference sequence).

This clonotype was found many times. This chain links TRBV2 with TRBJ2-7; 10 bases are a match to TRBD2. Trimming at V came to 7 bases and at J to 1 base, leaving 4 bases not matched to a gene. The CDR3 sequence is 14 residues long. The germline gives CDR1 SNHLY, CDR2 FYNNEI. The CDR3 region has the DNA TGTGCCAGCAAGCCTAGCGGGAGTTCCTACGAGCAGTACTTC. Translated: CASKPSGSSYEQYF.

This clonotype was picked up a small number of times. The V gene is TRBV7-8, the J gene TRBJ2-5; D may be TRBD2 (6 bases). The CDR3 covers 16 residues. The V gene lost 2 bases and the J gene lost 4 bases, with 17 bases spanning the gap. Germline lookup yields CDR1 SGHVS and CDR2 FQNEAQ. CDR3 bases: TGTGCCAGCAGCTTAAGATCCAGGGAGGCGGGAGAGACCCAGTACTTC. Amino acids: CASSLRSREAGETQYF.

This chain joins TRBV12-3 or TRBV12-4 and TRBJ2-7, with TRBD1 identical over 7 bases. The CDR3 totals 16 residues. Unmatched junction bases numbered 15, after V lost 5 bases and J lost 5 bases. CDR3 DNA: TGTGCCAGCAGTCCTCAGAAGACAGGGAATATTGACGAGCAGTACTTC. This codes for CASSPQKTGNIDEQYF.

The rearrangement uses TRBV24-1 and TRBJ2-1, with 11 bases matching TRBD2. V gave up 4 bases and J gave up 12 bases; unmatched junction bases: 10. This CDR3 has 15 residues. CDR1 is KGHDR, CDR2 SFDVKD, per germline. The DNA of the CDR3 is TGTGCCACCAGTGAGGAAGACCTAGCGGGAGGTAGGCAGTTCTTC. Translated: CATSEEDLAGGRQFF.

A few counts support this clonotype. The chain recombines TRBV9 with TRBJ2-3; D perhaps matches TRBD2 (6 bases). Per germline, CDR1 SGDLS and CDR2 YYNGEE. Trimming shortened V by 0 bases and J by 8 bases, and 16 bases separated the two germline ends. CDR3 length: 15 residues. CDR3 loop: CASSVAGSGVATQYF. The CDR3 coding sequence is TGTGCCAGCAGCGTAGCCGGGAGTGGGGTGGCTACGCAGTATTTT.

This clonotype was seen many times. The V gene is TRBV11-2, the J gene TRBJ2-1; 11 nucleotides match TRBD2. Germline CDR1 SGHAT, CDR2 FQNNGV. The trim removed 7 bases at V and 5 bases at J, leaving 13 bases unmatched. This CDR3 has 17 amino acids. The CDR3 region is CASTQAPGLAANNEQFF. As DNA, the CDR3 is TGTGCCAGCACCCAAGCCCCGGGACTAGCGGCAAACAATGAGCAGTTCTTC.

This clonotype has ten or more counts. The CDR3: CAWSVLTADGYTF. CDR3 bases: TGTGCCTGGAGTGTACTCACCGCTGATGGCTACACCTTC. The rearrangement uses TRBV30 and TRBJ1-2; no clear D. The CDR3 length is 13 residues. Germline V lookup: CDR1 GTSNPN, CDR2 SVGIG (reference sequence). Trimming took off 0 bases at V and 6 bases at J, with 11 bases between the two ends.

This clonotype was counted many times. V usage is TRBV7-8 and J usage is TRBJ2-5; 7 nucleotides agree with TRBD2. The germline V gene encodes CDR1 SGHVS and CDR2 FQNEAQ. The CDR3 length is 15 residues. J lost 5 bases, V lost 0 bases, and 6 bases had no gene match. CDR3 coding DNA: TGTGCCAGCAGCTTAGCGGGCGGGAGATTGGAGACCCAGTACTTC. Its translation: CASSLAGGRLETQYF.

This clonotype was picked up many times. The chain carries TRBV20-1 and TRBJ2-2, with D perhaps assigned TRBD1 or TRBD2 (7 bases each). The germline gives CDR1 DFQATT, CDR2 SNEGSKA (reference sequence). The V and J ends lost 6 bases and 3 bases respectively, with 17 bases between them. CDR3 length equals 15 residues. For the CDR3, the DNA is TGCAGTGCCCCTCTACAGGGGAGGGACACCGGGGAGCTGTTTTTT. The encoded protein is CSAPLQGRDTGELFF.

J is TRBJ2-1 and V is TRBV12-3 or TRBV12-4; D not resolved. V lost 6 bases and J lost 6, with 18 bases in between. CDR3 length equals 15 residues. This CDR3 is CASSRLLRSRNEQFF. In nucleotides, the CDR3 is TGTGCCAGCAGCCGCCTGCTCAGGTCTCGCAATGAGCAGTTCTTC.

In DNA form, the CDR3 reads TGCAGTGCTAGAGATCCTAGCGGGAAGATAAATGAGCAGTTCTTC. It is translated as CSARDPSGKINEQFF. This chain links TRBV20-1 with TRBJ2-1; 9 nucleotides match TRBD2. Germline V CDR1 and CDR2: DFQATT, SNEGSKA (reference sequence). Unmatched junction bases numbered 7, after V lost 0 bases and J lost 7 bases. The CDR3 runs 15 residues.

This clonotype was detected ten times or more. The chain employs TRBV3-1 and TRBJ2-3; 10 nucleotides line up with TRBD2. Germline V gene lookup returns CDR1 LGHDT and CDR2 YNNKEL (reference sequence). This CDR3 comprises 17 residues. V lost 0 bases and J lost 4; bases outside the gene matches: 7. The CDR3 loop is CASSQEGPLAGPDTQYF. In DNA form, the CDR3 reads TGTGCCAGCAGCCAAGAGGGACCACTAGCGGGACCAGATACGCAGTATTTT.

There are many counts of this clonotype. The V and J genes are TRBV3-1 and TRBJ2-2; no reliable D call. Trimming left V 0 bases short and J 7 bases short, with 3 bases between. CDR3 length: 12 amino acids. Germline V lookup: CDR1 LGHDT, CDR2 YNNKEL (reference sequence). This chain's CDR3 is CASSQEIGELFF. The CDR3 nucleotides are TGTGCCAGCAGCCAAGAAATCGGGGAGCTGTTTTTT.

A remark on this clonotype: This may be a read error, as it is one base from a much larger clone. Because it lacks the conserved phenylalanine or tryptophan at the end, this CDR3 is likely a read error. The rearrangement joins TRBV30 to TRBJ2-1; D is uncertain. CDR1 and CDR2 (germline): GTSNPN, SVGIG (reference sequence). The V and J ends lost 2 bases and 5 bases respectively, with 4 bases between them. This CDR3 spans 11 amino acids. In DNA, the CDR3 is TGTGCCTGGAGTCGGAACAATGAGCAGTTCTCC. It yields the protein CAWSRNNEQFS.

The chain combines TRBV20-1 with TRBJ2-7; maybe TRBD2 (6 bases). The CDR3 is made up of 13 amino acids. V was shortened by 1 base and J by 2 bases, with 9 bases between the two germline ends. CDR1 DFQATT and CDR2 SNEGSKA come from the germline V gene (reference sequence). The CDR3 nucleotides are TGCAGTGCTAGAGCTGGGGGGACCTACGAGCAGTACTTC. Protein product: CSARAGGTYEQYF.

This clonotype was seen ten or more times. The gene calls are TRBV28 and TRBJ2-1, with D perhaps matching TRBD2 (5 bases). CDR3 length equals 15 residues. Trimming removed 2 bases at V and 4 bases at J, with 12 bases between. Per germline, CDR1 MDHEN and CDR2 SYDVKM. The CDR3 nucleotides are TGTGCCAGCAGTTTAGGAGGTAGGCAGTACAATGAGCAGTTCTTC. This translates into CASSLGGRQYNEQFF.